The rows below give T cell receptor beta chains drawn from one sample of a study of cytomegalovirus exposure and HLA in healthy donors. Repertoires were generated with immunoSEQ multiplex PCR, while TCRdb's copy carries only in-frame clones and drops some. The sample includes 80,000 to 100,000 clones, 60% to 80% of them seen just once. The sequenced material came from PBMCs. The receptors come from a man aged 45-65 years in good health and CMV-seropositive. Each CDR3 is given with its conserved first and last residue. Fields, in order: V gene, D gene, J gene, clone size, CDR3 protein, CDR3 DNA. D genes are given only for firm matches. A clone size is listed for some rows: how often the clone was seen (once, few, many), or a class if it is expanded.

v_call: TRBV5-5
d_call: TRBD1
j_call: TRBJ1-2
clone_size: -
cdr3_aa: CASRPGTGSYYGYTF
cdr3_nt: TGTGCCAGCAGACCCGGGACAGGTTCCTACTATGGCTACACCTTC

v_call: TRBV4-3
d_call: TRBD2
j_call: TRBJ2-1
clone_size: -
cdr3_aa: CASSPSAGLAGDNEQFF
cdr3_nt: TGCGCCAGCAGCCCCTCTGCGGGACTAGCGGGGGACAATGAGCAGTTCTTC

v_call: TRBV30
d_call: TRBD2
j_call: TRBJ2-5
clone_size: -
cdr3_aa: CAWSVRNSGGQETQYF
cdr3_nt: TGTGCCTGGAGTGTACGTAATAGCGGGGGACAAGAGACCCAGTACTTC

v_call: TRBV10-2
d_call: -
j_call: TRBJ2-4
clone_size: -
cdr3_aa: CASSELMEAPGYIQYF
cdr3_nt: TGCGCCAGCAGTGAGTTGATGGAGGCTCCTGGGTACATTCAGTACTTC

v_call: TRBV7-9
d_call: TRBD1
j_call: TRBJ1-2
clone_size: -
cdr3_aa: CASSLGQGKFDGYTF
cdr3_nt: TGTGCCAGCAGCCTGGGACAGGGGAAGTTCGATGGCTACACCTTC

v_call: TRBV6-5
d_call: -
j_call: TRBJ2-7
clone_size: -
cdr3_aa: CASSYDTGSSYEQYF
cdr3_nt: TGTGCCAGCAGTTACGATACAGGGAGCTCCTACGAGCAGTACTTC

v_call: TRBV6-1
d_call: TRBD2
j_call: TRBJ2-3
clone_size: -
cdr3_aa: CASSTGTREDTQYF
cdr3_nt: TGTGCCAGCAGTACCGGGACTAGAGAAGATACGCAGTATTTT

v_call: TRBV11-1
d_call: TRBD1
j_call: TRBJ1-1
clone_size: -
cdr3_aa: CASGGTGINTEAFF
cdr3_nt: TGTGCCAGCGGAGGGACAGGGATCAACACTGAAGCTTTCTTT

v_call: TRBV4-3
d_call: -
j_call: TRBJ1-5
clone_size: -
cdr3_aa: CASSQDLRGQPQHF
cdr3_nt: TGCGCCAGCAGCCAAGACCTCCGGGGTCAGCCCCAGCATTTT

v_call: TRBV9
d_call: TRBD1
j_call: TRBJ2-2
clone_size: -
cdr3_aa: CASSVGTGNTGELFF
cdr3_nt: TGTGCCAGCAGCGTAGGGACAGGGAACACCGGGGAGCTGTTTTTT

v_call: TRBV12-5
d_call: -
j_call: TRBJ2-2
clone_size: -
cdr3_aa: CASGSVRETGELFF
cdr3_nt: TGTGCTAGTGGTTCGGTCCGGGAAACCGGGGAGCTGTTTTTT

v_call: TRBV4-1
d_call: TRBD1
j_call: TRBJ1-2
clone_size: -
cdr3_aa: CASSQNPGQVKFYGYPF
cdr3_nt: TGCGCCAGCAGCCAAAACCCGGGACAGGTGAAATTTTATGGCTACCCCTTC

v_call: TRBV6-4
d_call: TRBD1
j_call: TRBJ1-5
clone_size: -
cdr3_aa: CASSPGTGEQPQHF
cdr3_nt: TGTGCCAGCAGCCCCGGGACAGGGGAACAGCCCCAGCATTTT

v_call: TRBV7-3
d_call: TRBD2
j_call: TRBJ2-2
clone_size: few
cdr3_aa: CASSSGLANTGELFF
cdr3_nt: TGTGCCAGCAGCTCGGGACTAGCGAACACCGGGGAGCTGTTTTTT

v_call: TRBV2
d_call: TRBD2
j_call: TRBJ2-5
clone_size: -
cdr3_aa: CASRPGLGQETQYF
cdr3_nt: TGTGCCAGCAGACCCGGACTAGGCCAAGAGACCCAGTACTTC

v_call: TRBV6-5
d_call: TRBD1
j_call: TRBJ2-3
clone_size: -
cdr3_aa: CASSSQGAGTQYF
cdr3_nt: TGTGCCAGCAGTAGTCAGGGGGCAGGCACGCAGTATTTT

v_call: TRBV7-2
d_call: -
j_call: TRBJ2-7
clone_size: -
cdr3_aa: CASSYPRDGGQYF
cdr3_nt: TGTGCCAGCAGCTACCCGCGGGATGGGGGGCAGTACTTC

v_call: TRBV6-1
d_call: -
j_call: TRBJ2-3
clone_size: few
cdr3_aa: CASSEFGQNTDTQYF
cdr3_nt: TGTGCCAGCAGTGAATTCGGACAGAACACAGATACGCAGTATTTT

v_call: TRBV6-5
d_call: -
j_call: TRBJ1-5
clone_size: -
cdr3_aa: CASSYTERQPQHF
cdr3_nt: TGTGCCAGCAGTTATACAGAACGGCAGCCCCAGCATTTT

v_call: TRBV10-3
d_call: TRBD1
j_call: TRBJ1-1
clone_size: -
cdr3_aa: CAISEAEGANTEAFF
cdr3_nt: TGTGCCATCAGTGAGGCCGAGGGGGCAAACACTGAAGCTTTCTTT

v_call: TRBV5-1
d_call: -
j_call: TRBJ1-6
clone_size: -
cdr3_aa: CASSLTRERRNNSPLHF
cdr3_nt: TGCGCCAGCAGCTTGACCCGGGAAAGGCGGAATAATTCACCCCTCCACTTT

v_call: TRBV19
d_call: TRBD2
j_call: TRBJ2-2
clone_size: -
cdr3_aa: CASSIIGGANTGELFF
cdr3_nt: TGTGCCAGTAGTATTATCGGGGGGGCGAACACCGGGGAGCTGTTTTTT

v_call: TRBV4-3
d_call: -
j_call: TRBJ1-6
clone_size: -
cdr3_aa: CASSQGWQINSPLHF
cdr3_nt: TGCGCCAGCAGCCAAGGATGGCAGATTAATTCACCCCTCCACTTT

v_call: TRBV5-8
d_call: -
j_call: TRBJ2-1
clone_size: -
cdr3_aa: CASSLQANNEQFF
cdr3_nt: TGTGCCAGCAGCTTGCAGGCTAACAATGAGCAGTTCTTC

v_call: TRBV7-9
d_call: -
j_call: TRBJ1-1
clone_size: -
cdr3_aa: CASSFAQAKMNTEAFF
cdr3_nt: TGTGCCAGCAGCTTTGCACAGGCGAAAATGAACACTGAAGCTTTCTTT

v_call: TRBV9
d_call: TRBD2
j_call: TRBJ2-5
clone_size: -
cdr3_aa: CASSVAGGQKETQYF
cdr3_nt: TGTGCCAGCAGCGTAGCGGGGGGGCAGAAAGAGACCCAGTACTTC

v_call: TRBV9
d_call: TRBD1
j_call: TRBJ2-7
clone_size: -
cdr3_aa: CASSVRGQADEQYF
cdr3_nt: TGTGCCAGCAGCGTGAGGGGGCAGGCCGACGAGCAGTACTTC